The 32 T cell receptor beta chains presented below share a single source sample, sequenced in a study of CXCR3-negative and CXCR3-positive naive CD8 T cells. Study results and limitations: In CXCR3-positive naive cells, the TRB CDR3s were more hydrophobic than in CXCR3-negative naive cells.

No antigen is known for these receptors. cDNA libraries for TRB were generated by 5' RACE incorporating UMI labels. TCRdb derives one entry per CDR3 protein from the 5' RACE reads, leaving out DNA. Recorded here are more than 80,000 distinct CDR3 sequences; the top ten clones represent roughly 0.38%. What was sequenced was naive CXCR3+ CD8+ T cells from blood. Subset denoted: CD45RO-CCR7+CD27+CD95- naive CD8+ T cells expressing CXCR3 (TNR3+). These receptor sequences come from a human donor in good health. Some clones in this sample may be carry-over from other donors' samples.

This chain links TRBV7-9 with TRBJ2-7; no DNA is available, so the TRBD1 call from TCRdb remains unchecked. The CDR3 totals 13 residues. Germline CDR1 is SEHNR and CDR2 is FQNEAQ (reference sequence). The chain's CDR3 is CASSSPGVHEQYF.

The genes are TRBV7-6 and TRBJ2-3; the TCRdb call, TRBD2, lacks DNA for checking. The length of the CDR3 is 20 residues. CDR1 and CDR2 from the germline V gene are SGHVS and FNYEAQ. The CDR3 loop is CASSTPLGLGVTSGDYTQYF.

This chain's CDR3 is CASSMRTGYEQYF. The chain carries TRBV19 and TRBJ2-7; TCRdb picks TRBD1, but there is no DNA to check that call. The length of the CDR3 is 13 residues. In germline, CDR1 is LNHDA, CDR2 SQIVND (reference sequence).

The V call is TRBV5-1, the J call TRBJ1-2. The germline V gene has CDR1 SGHRS and CDR2 YFSETQ. The length of the CDR3 is 12 residues. CDR3 protein: CASSLDYYGYTF.

The rearrangement joins TRBV9 to TRBJ2-1. The CDR3 is 16 residues long. Germline V gene data show CDR1 as SGDLS and CDR2 as YYNGEE. The CDR3 loop is CASSVEVELGNNEQFF.

This chain uses TRBV27 with TRBJ2-7; TCRdb proposes TRBD1, but this gene call is untestable without DNA. The CDR3 consists of 14 residues. CDR1 is MNHEY, CDR2 SMNVEV, per germline (reference sequence). The CDR3 spells CASSLFRGTYEQYF.

This rearrangement joins TRBV11-2 to TRBJ2-2; TCRdb's D call, TRBD2, is unchecked because there is no DNA. This CDR3 has 19 amino acids. The germline V gene has CDR1 SGHAT and CDR2 FQNNGV. CDR3 region: CASTLSSGLAGVLTGELFF.

J is TRBJ2-1 and V is TRBV7-9. The CDR3 totals 14 residues. The germline V gene has CDR1 SEHNR and CDR2 FQNEAQ (reference sequence). The CDR3 sequence: CASSLGYGMGEQFF.

This rearrangement joins TRBV7-9 to TRBJ1-5; the TRBD1 assignment by TCRdb is unverifiable without DNA. This CDR3 has 17 residues. Germline V gives CDR1 SEHNR, CDR2 FQNEAQ (reference sequence). This CDR3 reads CASSLGGDVWSNQPQHF.

The genes are TRBV29-1 and TRBJ2-1. This CDR3 comprises 14 residues. The germline gives CDR1 SQVTM, CDR2 ANQGSEA. The chain's CDR3 is CSVGPENSYNEQFF.

The chain is built from TRBV29-1 and TRBJ1-2. The V gene's germline CDR1 is SQVTM and CDR2 ANQGSEA. The CDR3 runs to 12 residues. CDR3 sequence reads: CSVLRANYGYTF.

V and J are TRBV14 and TRBJ2-1; TCRdb outputs TRBD2, but without DNA this stays unchecked. The germline V gene has CDR1 SGHDN and CDR2 FVKESK. The CDR3 runs to 16 residues. The CDR3 region is CASSQGVAGGNNEQFF.

The rearrangement links TRBV25-1 to TRBJ2-7; TCRdb outputs TRBD1, but without DNA this stays unchecked. Germline V lookup: CDR1 MGHDK, CDR2 SYGVNS. CDR3 length: 12 amino acids. The CDR3 loop is CASEDRAPNQYF.

The rearrangement uses TRBV21-1 and TRBJ2-7; the TCRdb D gene call, TRBD1, has no DNA to confirm it. TRBV21-1 is labeled a pseudogene. CDR3 size: 13 residues. CDR3 loop: CASTQDRDYEQYF.

The rearrangement joins TRBV10-3 to TRBJ2-7; the D call of TRBD1 rests on TCRdb alone, since no DNA is present to check it. The CDR3 has 15 amino acids. Germline V gene lookup returns CDR1 ENHRY and CDR2 SYGVKD. The CDR3 loop is CAISTDPGTVNEQYF.

The J gene is TRBJ2-1, the V gene TRBV12-3 or TRBV12-4; TCRdb calls TRBD2, which cannot be checked without DNA. The CDR3 runs 13 residues. The CDR3 spells CATSLGSYNEQFF.

The V call is TRBV12-3 or TRBV12-4, the J call TRBJ1-1; the D call of TRBD1 rests on TCRdb alone, since no DNA is present to check it. The CDR3 spans 15 residues. The CDR3 here is CASSTPGGADTEAFF.

The chain recombines TRBV7-8 with TRBJ1-1. This CDR3 comprises 13 residues. Germline CDR1 SGHVS, CDR2 FQNEAQ. The CDR3 loop is CASSSVRVAEAFF.

This chain joins TRBV29-1 and TRBJ2-2; TCRdb's D gene call, TRBD1, goes unchecked for lack of DNA. Germline CDR1 reads SQVTM; CDR2 reads ANQGSEA. This CDR3 is 14 amino acids long. This CDR3 reads CSVHEQGAGEELFF.

The V call is TRBV7-3, the J call TRBJ2-2. Germline CDR1 reads SGHTA; CDR2 reads FQGTGA. The CDR3 has 12 residues. The CDR3 sequence: CASSWGTGELFF.

V and J are TRBV4-1 and TRBJ1-1; there is no DNA to check the TCRdb D call of TRBD1. This CDR3 contains 17 residues. The germline CDR1 and CDR2 sequences are MGHRA and YSYEKL. The CDR3 spells CASSQDPGTGGFTEAFF.

CDR3: CASRDRDGYEQYF. This chain uses TRBV28 with TRBJ2-7; TCRdb's D call of TRBD1 is untestable without DNA. Germline V gene data show CDR1 as MDHEN and CDR2 as SYDVKM. The CDR3 length is 13 residues.

V is TRBV6-5 and J is TRBJ2-1. Germline V gene sequence: CDR1 MNHEY, CDR2 SVGAGI. The CDR3 contains 13 residues. The CDR3 here is CASSYDSYNEQFF.

The genes are TRBV2 and TRBJ2-1; the D call from TCRdb, TRBD1, cannot be confirmed without DNA. Germline V CDR1 and CDR2: SNHLY, FYNNEI. The CDR3 runs 15 residues. The CDR3 protein is CASSEGVGRDNEQFF.

The rearrangement links TRBV29-1 to TRBJ2-1; TCRdb's D call, TRBD2, is unchecked because there is no DNA. Germline V CDR1 and CDR2: SQVTM, ANQGSEA. This CDR3 comprises 16 residues. The CDR3 sequence: CSVCLGLAGADNEQFF.

The chain has TRBV12-3 or TRBV12-4 and TRBJ2-2; with no DNA, the TCRdb D assignment of TRBD1 cannot be verified. The CDR3 covers 14 residues. The CDR3 spells CASSLAPRGGELFF.

The rearrangement joins TRBV6-2 or TRBV6-3 to TRBJ2-5; as DNA is missing, the TRBD1 call by TCRdb cannot be tested. This CDR3 is 16 amino acids long. From germline, CDR1 is MNHEY and CDR2 SVGEGT. The CDR3 is CASSSGRGGYQETQYF.

This chain links TRBV19 with TRBJ2-1; TCRdb reports TRBD1, a call that lacks DNA to check it against. The CDR3 loop spans 14 amino acids. The V gene's germline CDR1 is LNHDA and CDR2 SQIVND (reference sequence). CDR3: CASSTGGGYNEQFF. Full variable domain (outside the CDR3, taken from reference TRBV19 and TRBJ2-1): DGGITQSPKYLFRKEGQNVTLSCEQNLNHDAMYWYRQDPGQGLRLIYYSQIVNDFQKGDIAEGYSVSREKKESFPLTVTSAQKNPTAFYLCASSTGGGYNEQFFGPGTRLTVL.

CDR3 in amino acids: CASSPGAGAYNEQFF. The chain is built from TRBV9 and TRBJ2-1; TCRdb calls TRBD1, which cannot be checked without DNA. This CDR3 is 15 amino acids long. From germline, CDR1 is SGDLS and CDR2 YYNGEE.

The chain employs TRBV21-1 and TRBJ2-6; TCRdb picks TRBD2, but there is no DNA to check that call. TRBV21-1 is tagged as a pseudogene. The CDR3 is made up of 18 amino acids. The chain's CDR3 is CASSPRRWAFSGANVLTF.

The V call is TRBV6-2 or TRBV6-3, the J call TRBJ1-1. From germline, CDR1 is MNHEY and CDR2 SVGEGT. This CDR3 has 15 residues. CDR3 in amino acids: CASSYSFQANTEAFF.

The chain employs TRBV4-1 and TRBJ2-1; TCRdb proposes TRBD2, but this gene call is untestable without DNA. Germline V gene lookup returns CDR1 MGHRA and CDR2 YSYEKL. The CDR3 is 15 amino acids. CDR3 residues: CASSQTPQRGGEQFF.